This TCR beta chain is from a study of T cell changes during pregnancy in multiple sclerosis. The CDR3 sequence is 17 residues long. Germline V lookup: CDR1 SEHNR, CDR2 FQNEAQ (reference sequence). The V gene end was trimmed by 1 base and the J gene end by 7 bases; junction bases not matched to a gene: 7. Assay used: immunoSEQ multiplex PCR; TCRdb lists only in-frame clones, some missing. The sample has roughly 100,000 clones; 92% are singletons. This clone was detected only once. The clonotype comes from a female donor with multiple sclerosis, enrolled in a pregnancy study. The sample in question was peripheral blood, obtained after pregnancy. This sequence joins TRBV7-9 and TRBJ2-1, with 13 bases aligning to TRBD2. The CDR3 here is CASSLGGLAGDRNEQFF. The CDR3 DNA follows: TGTGCCAGCAGCTTAGGAGGACTAGCGGGGGACCGGAATGAGCAGTTCTTC.